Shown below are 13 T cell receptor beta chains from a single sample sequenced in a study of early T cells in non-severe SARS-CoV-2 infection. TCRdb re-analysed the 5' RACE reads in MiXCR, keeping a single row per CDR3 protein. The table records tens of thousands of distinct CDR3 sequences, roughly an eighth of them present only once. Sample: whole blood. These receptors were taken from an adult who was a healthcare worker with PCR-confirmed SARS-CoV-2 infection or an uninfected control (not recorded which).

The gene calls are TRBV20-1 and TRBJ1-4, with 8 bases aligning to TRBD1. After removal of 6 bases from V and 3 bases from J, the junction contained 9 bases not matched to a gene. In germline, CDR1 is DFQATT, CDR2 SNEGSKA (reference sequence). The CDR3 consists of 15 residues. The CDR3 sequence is CSAKKQGVSNEKLFF. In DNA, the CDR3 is TGCAGTGCCAAAAAACAGGGGGTATCTAATGAAAAACTGTTTTTT.

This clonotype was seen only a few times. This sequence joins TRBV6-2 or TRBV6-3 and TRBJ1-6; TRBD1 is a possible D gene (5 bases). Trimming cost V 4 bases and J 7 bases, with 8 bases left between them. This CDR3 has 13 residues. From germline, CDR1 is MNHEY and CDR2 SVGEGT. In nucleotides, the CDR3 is TGTGCCAGCAGTTTGACAGAGAATTCACCCCTCCACTTT. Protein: CASSLTENSPLHF.

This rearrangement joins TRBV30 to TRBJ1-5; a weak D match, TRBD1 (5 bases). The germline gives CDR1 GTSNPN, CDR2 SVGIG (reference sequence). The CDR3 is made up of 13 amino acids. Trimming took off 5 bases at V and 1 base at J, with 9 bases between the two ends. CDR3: CAWGWDSNQPQHF. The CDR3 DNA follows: TGTGCCTGGGGTTGGGACAGCAATCAGCCCCAGCATTTT.

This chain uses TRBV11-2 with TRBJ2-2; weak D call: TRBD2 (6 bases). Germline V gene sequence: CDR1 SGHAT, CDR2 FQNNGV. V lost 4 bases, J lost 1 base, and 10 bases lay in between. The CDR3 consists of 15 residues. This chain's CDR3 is CASSYGGGNTGELFF. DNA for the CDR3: TGTGCCAGCAGCTACGGGGGAGGGAACACCGGGGAGCTGTTTTTT.

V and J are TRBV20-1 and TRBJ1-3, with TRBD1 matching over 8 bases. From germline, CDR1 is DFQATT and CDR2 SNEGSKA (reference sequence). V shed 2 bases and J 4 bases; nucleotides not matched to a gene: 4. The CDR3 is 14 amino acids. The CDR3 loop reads CSARFRDRGNTIYF. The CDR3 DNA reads TGCAGTGCTAGATTCCGGGACAGGGGAAACACCATATATTTT.

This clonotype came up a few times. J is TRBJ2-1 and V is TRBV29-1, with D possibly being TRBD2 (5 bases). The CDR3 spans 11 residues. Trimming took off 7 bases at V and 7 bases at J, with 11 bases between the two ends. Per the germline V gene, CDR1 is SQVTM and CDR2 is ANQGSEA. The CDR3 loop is CSAWRGNEQFF. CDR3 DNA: TGCAGCGCCTGGCGCGGGAATGAGCAGTTCTTC.

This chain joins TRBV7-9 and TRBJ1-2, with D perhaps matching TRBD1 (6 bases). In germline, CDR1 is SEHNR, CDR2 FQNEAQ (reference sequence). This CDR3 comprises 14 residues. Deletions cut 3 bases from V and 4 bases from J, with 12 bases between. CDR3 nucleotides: TGTGCCAGCAGCTTTGGGGGGCAGGGCTATGGCTACACCTTC. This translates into CASSFGGQGYGYTF.

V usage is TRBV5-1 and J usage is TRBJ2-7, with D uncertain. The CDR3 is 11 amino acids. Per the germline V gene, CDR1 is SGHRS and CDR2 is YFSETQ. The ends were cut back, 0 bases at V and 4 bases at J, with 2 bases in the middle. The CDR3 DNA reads TGCGCCAGCAGCTTGGAATACGAGCAGTACTTC. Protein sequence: CASSLEYEQYF.

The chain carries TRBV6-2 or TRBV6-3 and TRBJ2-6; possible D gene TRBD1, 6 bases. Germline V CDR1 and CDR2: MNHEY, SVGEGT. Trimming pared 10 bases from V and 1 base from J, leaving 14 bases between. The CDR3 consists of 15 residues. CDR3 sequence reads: CATRTAASGANVLTF. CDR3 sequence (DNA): TGTGCCACTAGGACAGCGGCTTCTGGGGCCAACGTCCTGACTTTC.

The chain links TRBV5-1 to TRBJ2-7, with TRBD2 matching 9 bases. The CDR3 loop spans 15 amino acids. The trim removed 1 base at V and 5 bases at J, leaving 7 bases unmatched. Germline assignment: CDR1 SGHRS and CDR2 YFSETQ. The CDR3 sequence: CASSLSTSGDDEQYF. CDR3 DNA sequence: TGCGCCAGCAGCTTGTCGACTAGCGGAGACGACGAGCAGTACTTC.

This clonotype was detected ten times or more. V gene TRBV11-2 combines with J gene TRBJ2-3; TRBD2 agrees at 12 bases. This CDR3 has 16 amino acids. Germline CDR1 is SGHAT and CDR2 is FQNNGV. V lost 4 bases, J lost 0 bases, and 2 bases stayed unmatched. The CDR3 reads CASSSGLAGSTDTQYF. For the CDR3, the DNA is TGTGCCAGCAGCTCCGGACTAGCGGGGAGCACAGATACGCAGTATTTT.

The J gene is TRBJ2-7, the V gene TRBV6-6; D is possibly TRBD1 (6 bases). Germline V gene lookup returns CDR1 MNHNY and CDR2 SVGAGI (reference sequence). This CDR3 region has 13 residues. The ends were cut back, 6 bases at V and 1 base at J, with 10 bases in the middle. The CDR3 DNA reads TGTGCCAGCAGGGCTCAGGGGTCCTACGAGCAGTACTTC. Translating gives CASRAQGSYEQYF.

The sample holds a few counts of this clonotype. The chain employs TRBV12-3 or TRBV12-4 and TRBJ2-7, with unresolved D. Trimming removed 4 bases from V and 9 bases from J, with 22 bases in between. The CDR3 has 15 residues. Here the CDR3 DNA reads TGTGCCAGCAGTTCAAATCAACCGTCTCTTAAGGGGCAGTACTTC. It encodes CASSSNQPSLKGQYF.